The present TCR beta chain was sequenced within a study of CD8 T cells in ankylosing spondylitis. The sample holds a few counts of this clonotype. The antigen is not known. The CDR3 is 15 residues long. The trim removed 4 bases at V and 5 bases at J, leaving 5 bases unmatched. Germline V gene sequence: CDR1 KGHSY, CDR2 FQNENV. Study outcomes and limitations: A TCR beta motif made of 7 to 9 highly homologous variants seemed typical of ankylosing spondylitis blood.

Each TCR beta library was made by quantitative 5'-RACE that incorporated molecular barcodes. TCRdb called the 5' RACE reads again in MiXCR, with one record for every CDR3 protein. The data contain fewer than 400,000 distinct CDR3 sequences, 20% to 25% of them seen just once; the ten biggest clones take up around 16%. The receptor was isolated from a male donor with ankylosing spondylitis. Sequenced input: blood, either unsorted or a sorted T cell fraction (not recorded which). The chain joins TRBV16 to TRBJ1-4, with 9 bases matching TRBD1. The CDR3: CASSRSTGGNEKLFF. The CDR3 DNA is TGTGCCAGCAGCCGGTCGACAGGGGGAAATGAAAAACTGTTTTTT.